Each of the 29 T cell receptor beta chains below was sequenced from the same sample in a study of cytomegalovirus exposure and HLA in healthy donors. This table comes from immunoSEQ multiplex PCR, and its TCRdb copy is limited to in-frame clones, with some not included. The data show 120,000 or so clones, around 86% seen once. The sample consisted of PBMCs. Receptors were obtained from a woman under 30 in good health and CMV-seronegative.

The J gene is TRBJ2-1, the V gene TRBV2; TRBD1 is a possible D gene (5 bases). The CDR3 length is 11 residues. The germline V and J ends were trimmed by 10 bases and 8 bases, with 12 bases remaining between them. Germline V gene data show CDR1 as SNHLY and CDR2 as FYNNEI. The CDR3 sequence: CATSRADEQFF. CDR3 DNA sequence: TGTGCCACTTCCAGGGCTGATGAGCAGTTCTTC.

This sequence joins TRBV10-2 and TRBJ2-1; 10 bases are shared with TRBD2. V lost 6 bases and J lost 3; bases outside the gene matches: 5. CDR3 size: 15 residues. CDR1 is WSHSY and CDR2 is SAAADI in the germline V gene. This CDR3 is CASRGTSAYYNEQFF. Written as DNA, the CDR3 is TGCGCCAGCAGGGGGACTAGCGCTTACTACAATGAGCAGTTCTTC.

The chain combines TRBV13 with TRBJ2-1, with 8 bases aligning to TRBD2. The J segment lost 5 bases and the V segment lost 4 bases, leaving 10 bases of the junction unmatched. There are 16 residues in the CDR3. Per the germline V gene, CDR1 is PRHDT and CDR2 is FYEKMQ (reference sequence). DNA for the CDR3: TGTGCCAGCAGCTCTGCGTTATGGCGGGGGGACAATGAGCAGTTCTTC. Its protein product is CASSSALWRGDNEQFF.

A single count supports this clone. The chain uses TRBV27 and TRBJ2-7; 10 bases are a match to TRBD1. V was pared by 5 bases and J by 2 bases, with 6 bases of the junction left unmatched. This CDR3 has 15 amino acids. Germline V gene data show CDR1 as MNHEY and CDR2 as SMNVEV (reference sequence). As DNA, the CDR3 is TGTGCCAGCAGTCCCGGACAGGGGGGAGCCTACGAGCAGTACTTC. Protein product: CASSPGQGGAYEQYF.

V is TRBV25-1 and J is TRBJ1-2; D is unclear. CDR1 and CDR2 (germline): MGHDK, SYGVNS. Trimming stripped 4 bases from V and 7 bases from J, with 16 bases between. This CDR3 has 14 residues. The CDR3 loop is CASSGRMTGSGYTF. DNA for the CDR3: TGTGCCAGCAGTGGGAGAATGACGGGGTCTGGCTACACCTTC.

The rearrangement uses TRBV28 and TRBJ1-5; TRBD1 aligns across 8 bases. Germline V gene lookup returns CDR1 MDHEN and CDR2 SYDVKM. The CDR3 has 16 residues. With V trimmed by 5 bases and J by 2 bases, 8 bases remained unmatched. The CDR3 DNA follows: TGTGCCAGCAGTCACTACAGGGGGGTTGGCAATCAGCCCCAGCATTTT. Protein: CASSHYRGVGNQPQHF.

This chain connects TRBV12-5 to TRBJ2-2; D possibly corresponds to TRBD1 (6 bases). V lost 0 bases and J 1 base, leaving 12 bases between the germline ends. The CDR3 loop spans 17 amino acids. In germline, CDR1 is LGHNT, CDR2 FRNRAP. Here the CDR3 reads CASGLVLKGENTGELFF. In nucleotides, the CDR3 is TGTGCTAGTGGTTTGGTACTAAAGGGGGAGAACACCGGGGAGCTGTTTTTT.

V usage is TRBV5-4 and J usage is TRBJ1-5; D is unclear. V was cut by 2 bases and J by 6 bases, with 12 bases left in between. The CDR3 length is 14 residues. Per the germline V gene, CDR1 is SGHNT and CDR2 is YYREEE (reference sequence). In DNA form, the CDR3 reads TGTGCCAGCAGCTTCGGTGCGGAGGGTCAGCCCCAGCATTTT. The encoded protein is CASSFGAEGQPQHF.

This sequence joins TRBV6-5 and TRBJ2-5; 15 nucleotides line up with TRBD2. This CDR3 is built from 16 residues. The junction had 4 bases not matched to a gene; V was cut back by 0 bases and J by 8 bases. CDR1 and CDR2 from the germline V gene are MNHEY and SVGAGI. DNA for the CDR3: TGTGCCAGCAGTTACTCCTTGGGACTAGCGGGAGGAACCCAGTACTTC. Translating gives CASSYSLGLAGGTQYF.

This chain joins TRBV9 and TRBJ1-2; D unresolved. The germline CDR1 and CDR2 sequences are SGDLS and YYNGEE. V gave up 4 bases and J gave up 8 bases, with 18 bases separating them. The CDR3 consists of 14 residues. CDR3 residues: CASSLADIPEGYTF. The CDR3 DNA is TGTGCCAGCAGCTTGGCTGACATCCCAGAGGGCTACACCTTC.

The chain has TRBV7-9 and TRBJ1-2; D may be TRBD1 (6 bases). V dropped 4 bases and J dropped 2 bases, with 11 bases sitting between them. This CDR3 is built from 14 residues. Germline lookup yields CDR1 SEHNR and CDR2 FQNEAQ (reference sequence). The CDR3 DNA reads as TGTGCCAGCAGCTCCGGACAGATAAACTATGGCTACACCTTC. This translates into CASSSGQINYGYTF.

This sequence joins TRBV6-1 and TRBJ2-5; D unclear. CDR1 and CDR2 from the germline V gene are MNHNS and SASEGT. This CDR3 has 13 amino acids. The V end lost 1 base, the J end lost 5 bases, and 8 bases lay between the germline ends. CDR3 loop: CASSEVRVETQYF. Written as DNA, the CDR3 is TGTGCCAGCAGTGAAGTCCGAGTGGAGACCCAGTACTTC.

V is TRBV5-6 and J is TRBJ2-1; 8 bases are a match to TRBD2. CDR3 size: 15 residues. Germline CDR1 SGHDT, CDR2 YYEEEE. The V gene end was trimmed by 0 bases and the J gene end by 9 bases; junction bases not matched to a gene: 8. CDR3 nucleotides: TGTGCCAGCAGCTTGGCCCGGGCGGGAGGACGTGAGCAGTTCTTC. This codes for CASSLARAGGREQFF.

J is TRBJ1-2 and V is TRBV6-4; D remains ambiguous. Trimming stripped 0 bases from V and 8 bases from J, with 4 bases between. Germline CDR1 and CDR2: MRHNA and SNTAGT. This CDR3 comprises 11 residues. CDR3 residues: CASSDSLGYTF. CDR3 DNA sequence: TGTGCCAGCAGTGACTCCCTGGGCTACACCTTC.

The chain is built from TRBV18 and TRBJ2-1; the match to TRBD1 covers 8 bases. The ends lost 5 bases at V and 4 bases at J; junction bases unmatched: 10. The length of the CDR3 is 16 residues. Germline assignment: CDR1 KGHSH and CDR2 LQKENI. CDR3 in DNA: TGTGCCAGCTCAAATATTAACCGGGACAGGTACAATGAGCAGTTCTTC. Translating gives CASSNINRDRYNEQFF.

The chain links TRBV6-5 to TRBJ2-6; TRBD2 is a possible D gene (6 bases). V was pared by 2 bases and J by 4 bases, with 12 bases between. The V gene's germline CDR1 is MNHEY and CDR2 SVGAGI. CDR3 length: 16 residues. The CDR3 protein is CASSYRGWGGANVLTF. CDR3 DNA sequence: TGTGCCAGCAGTTACCGGGGGTGGGGAGGGGCCAACGTCCTGACTTTC.

This chain joins TRBV5-1 and TRBJ2-1; 14 nucleotides align to TRBD2. This CDR3 comprises 16 residues. V lost 4 bases, J lost 8 bases, and 8 bases stayed unmatched. Germline CDR1 SGHRS, CDR2 YFSETQ. CDR3 bases: TGCGCCAGCAGCAAAGCTACGGGACTAGCGGGAGATGAGCAGTTCTTC. It codes for CASSKATGLAGDEQFF.

CDR3 residues: CASSTTPGQGEAFF. For the CDR3, the DNA is TGTGCCAGTAGTACGACTCCGGGACAGGGTGAAGCTTTCTTT. This chain uses TRBV19 with TRBJ1-1; TRBD1 matches at 9 bases. CDR3 length: 14 amino acids. The germline gives CDR1 LNHDA, CDR2 SQIVND (reference sequence). V dropped 4 bases and J dropped 7; count of bases not matched to a gene: 7.

The V call is TRBV11-2, the J call TRBJ2-1; tentatively, D is TRBD2 (6 bases). Germline V gene lookup returns CDR1 SGHAT and CDR2 FQNNGV. Trimming removed 0 bases at V and 9 bases at J, with 15 bases between. The CDR3 is 15 amino acids. The CDR3 protein is CASSLEFTSSVEQFF. The CDR3 DNA follows: TGTGCCAGCAGCTTAGAGTTCACTAGCAGTGTTGAGCAGTTCTTC.

The V call is TRBV7-9, the J call TRBJ2-7, with 8 bases lining up with TRBD2. The germline V gene has CDR1 SEHNR and CDR2 FQNEAQ (reference sequence). The CDR3 totals 15 residues. After removal of 10 bases from V and 0 bases from J, the junction contained 11 bases not matched to a gene. The CDR3 reads CATASSGRISYEQYF. In DNA form, the CDR3 reads TGTGCCACAGCCTCTAGCGGGCGCATCTCCTACGAGCAGTACTTC.

The chain links TRBV27 to TRBJ2-7, with D possibly matching TRBD2 (7 bases). This CDR3 comprises 17 residues. Between the trimmed V and J ends, which lost 0 bases and 2 bases, there was a span of 17 bases. CDR1 and CDR2 (germline): MNHEY, SMNVEV (reference sequence). CDR3 in amino acids: CASSLSSAGAVAYEQYF. CDR3 nucleotides: TGTGCCAGCAGTTTATCCTCGGCGGGGGCAGTAGCCTACGAGCAGTACTTC.

The chain combines TRBV19 with TRBJ2-7; 11 bases align to TRBD1. The J segment lost 5 bases and the V segment lost 0 bases, leaving 3 bases of the junction unmatched. CDR3 length equals 15 residues. Germline lookup yields CDR1 LNHDA and CDR2 SQIVND (reference sequence). CDR3 DNA sequence: TGTGCCAGTAGTATAGATGGGACAGGGGGGAACGAGCAGTACTTC. This gives the protein CASSIDGTGGNEQYF.

This clone was counted once. This CDR3 is CASSLEGRGETQYF. CDR3 nucleotides: TGCGCCAGCAGCTTGGAAGGCCGGGGGGAGACCCAGTACTTC. This chain connects TRBV5-1 to TRBJ2-5; weak D call: TRBD2 (6 bases). The germline V gene has CDR1 SGHRS and CDR2 YFSETQ. This CDR3 region has 14 residues. V gave up 0 bases and J gave up 5 bases, with 11 bases separating them.

This sequence joins TRBV7-9 and TRBJ2-5, with TRBD1 matching 11 bases. This CDR3 region has 18 residues. Trimming cost V 4 bases and J 5 bases; bases outside gene matches: 15. Per the germline V gene, CDR1 is SEHNR and CDR2 is FQNEAQ (reference sequence). The CDR3 loop is CASSSNWDRGKLMETQYF. CDR3 bases: TGTGCCAGCAGCTCTAACTGGGACAGGGGGAAGTTGATGGAGACCCAGTACTTC.

This chain uses TRBV28 with TRBJ2-1; 9 nucleotides agree with TRBD2. Germline V gene sequence: CDR1 MDHEN, CDR2 SYDVKM. The CDR3 has 21 residues. V was pared by 6 bases and J by 0 bases, with 21 bases of the junction left unmatched. CDR3 in DNA: TGTGCCAGCAGCTGGCCCCGTAGGCTAGCGGGAATTCCGAGCTCCTACAATGAGCAGTTCTTC. It specifies CASSWPRRLAGIPSSYNEQFF.

In this sample, this clone turned up once. The J gene is TRBJ2-4, the V gene TRBV19; 14 bases fit TRBD2. CDR1 and CDR2 (germline): LNHDA, SQIVND (reference sequence). The CDR3 is made up of 16 amino acids. V was pared by 3 bases and J by 5 bases, with 3 bases of the junction left unmatched. DNA for the CDR3: TGTGCCAGTAGTATGGGACTAGCGGGAGTCGAAAACATTCAGTACTTC. This translates into CASSMGLAGVENIQYF.

V gene TRBV7-9 combines with J gene TRBJ2-1; unclear D gene. Trimming removed 5 bases at V and 5 bases at J, with 10 bases between. Germline V lookup: CDR1 SEHNR, CDR2 FQNEAQ (reference sequence). The CDR3 length is 13 residues. CDR3 protein: CASSPPGNNEQFF. As DNA, the CDR3 is TGTGCCAGCAGCCCGCCGGGTAACAATGAGCAGTTCTTC.

V is TRBV6-1 and J is TRBJ1-2; no firm D call. CDR1 and CDR2 (germline): MNHNS, SASEGT. The V gene lost 2 bases and the J gene lost 0 bases, with 7 bases spanning the gap. The CDR3 covers 14 residues. The CDR3 DNA sequence: TGTGCCAGCAGTGAACCGGTTTCTAACTATGGCTACACCTTC. Protein sequence: CASSEPVSNYGYTF.

The gene calls are TRBV7-8 and TRBJ2-1; D remains unclear. Trimming shortened V by 5 bases and J by 10 bases, and 12 bases separated the two germline ends. The CDR3 extends over 12 amino acids. Per germline, CDR1 SGHVS and CDR2 FQNEAQ. The CDR3 region has the DNA TGTGCCAGCAGCAACCCCTCCAGGGAGCAGTTCTTC. Translated, it gives CASSNPSREQFF.